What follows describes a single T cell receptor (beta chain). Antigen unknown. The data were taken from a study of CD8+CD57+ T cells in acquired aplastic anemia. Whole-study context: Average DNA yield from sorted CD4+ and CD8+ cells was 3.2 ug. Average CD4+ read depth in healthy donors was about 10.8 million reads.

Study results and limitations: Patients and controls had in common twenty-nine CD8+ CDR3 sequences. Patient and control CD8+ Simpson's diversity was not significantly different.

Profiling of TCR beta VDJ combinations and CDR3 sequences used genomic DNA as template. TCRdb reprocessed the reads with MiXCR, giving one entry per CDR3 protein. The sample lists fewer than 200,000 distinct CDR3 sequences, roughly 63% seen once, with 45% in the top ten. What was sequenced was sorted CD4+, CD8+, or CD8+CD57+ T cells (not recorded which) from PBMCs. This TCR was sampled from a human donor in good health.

The CDR3: CAIMGQSCGYTF. In DNA, the CDR3 is TGTGCCATCATGGGACAGTCCTGTGGCTACACCTTC. V usage is TRBV10-3 and J usage is TRBJ1-2; 7 bases line up with TRBD1. The CDR3 has 12 amino acids. The J segment lost 7 bases and the V segment lost 7 bases, leaving 6 bases of the junction unmatched. Germline V gives CDR1 ENHRY, CDR2 SYGVKD.